The T cell receptor beta chain under discussion was sequenced for a study of T cells in Graves' hyperthyroidism and ophthalmopathy. As for the study in general: Peripheral blood specimens were obtained at initial diagnosis, prior to any treatment.

This CDR3 contains 13 residues. CDR1 and CDR2 (germline): GTSNPN, SVGIG (reference sequence). The V gene lost 3 bases and the J gene lost 4 bases, with 12 bases spanning the gap. A word on this clonotype: The CDR3 carries no conserved terminal phenylalanine or tryptophan, so it likely arises from a read error.

A Clinical Activity Score of at least 3, a NOSPECS grade of at least 4 and a duration under 3 months were recorded in the ophthalmopathy patients. Reasons for excluding patients were uncontrolled infection, other autoimmune disease, pregnancy or lactation. What was amplified from RNA transcripts were TCR beta CDR3 regions. The TCR CDR3 first-round RT-PCR relied on the HTBI primer set. TCRdb reanalysed the multiplex PCR reads using MiXCR and keeps one entry per CDR3 protein. Of fewer than 400,000 distinct CDR3 sequences listed, around an eighth are singletons. The source material was blood. This TCR was sampled from a middle-aged man with Graves' ophthalmopathy. V is TRBV30 and J is TRBJ1-2; possibly TRBD1 for D (6 bases). CDR3 region: CAWSTGNPYGYTV. The CDR3 DNA reads as TGTGCCTGGAGCACAGGGAACCCCTATGGCTACACCGTC.